The clone carrying this T cell receptor (beta chain) was seen only a few times. No antigen is known for it. V was shortened by 5 bases and J by 5 bases, with 7 bases between the two germline ends. CDR1 is SEHNR and CDR2 is FQNEAQ in the germline V gene (reference sequence). CDR3 length: 12 amino acids. This specimen comes from a study of response to subunit inactivated influenza vaccine. Study-wide results and caveats: Authors suggested few new T cells are recruited by each seasonal influenza vaccination.

TCRdb re-called the RT-PCR reads through MiXCR, storing one row per CDR3 protein. The table has approximately 290,000 distinct CDR3 sequences, about 20% seen once. The receptor comes from a man aged 45 to 70 who received an inactivated influenza vaccine. This specimen consisted of PBMCs from blood, obtained about 20 months after vaccination. This chain connects TRBV7-9 to TRBJ1-5; D perhaps matches TRBD1 (5 bases). CDR3 DNA: TGTGCCAGCAGCGAAGGGGATCAGCCCCAGCATTTT. Translation: CASSEGDQPQHF.